The source of this T cell receptor beta chain is a study of blood T cell repertoires in COVID-19. Overall study: Material from acute and convalescent COVID-19 was sourced from the United States, Italy and Spain.

Between the trimmed V and J ends, which lost 6 bases and 3 bases, there was a span of 12 bases. Germline values: CDR1 MNHEY, CDR2 SVGAGI. CDR3 length: 13 residues. As processed by the authors: Amplification from reference gene primers served as the basis for estimated nucleated cell counts. Some clones are missing from TCRdb's copy, which holds only in-frame ones; the method was immunoSEQ multiplex PCR. The V and J calls and clone size come from that table; D and trimming were worked out from the DNA. The sample consists of approximately 180,000 clones, roughly 85% of them appearing once. This clone was seen only once.

The sample consisted of peripheral blood. The TCR was taken from a human donor with active or convalescent COVID-19. The donor label of this sample is uncertain. This sequence joins TRBV6-5 and TRBJ2-7, with TRBD2 as a possible D gene (5 bases). CDR3 sequence reads: CASRAGVDYEQYF. The CDR3 region has the DNA TGTGCCAGCAGGGCCGGGGTCGACTACGAGCAGTACTTC.